This T cell receptor (beta chain) is drawn from a study of cytomegalovirus exposure and HLA in healthy donors. Study background: Approximately 83 million unique TCRs from HLA-typed donors were held in an early data release. Broader study findings: High sensitivity and specificity were reportedly achieved when the classifier diagnosed cytomegalovirus status. Listed as cytomegalovirus-associated were more than 150 TCR beta chains.

Points on this clone: Antigen unknown.

The study ran its PCR with 60 Vbeta and 13 Jbeta primers. The authors' processing: Later, tens of millions of unique TCR beta chains were counted in an analysis, and about 10 million of them were shared. Repertoires were generated with immunoSEQ multiplex PCR, while TCRdb's copy carries only in-frame clones and drops some. For V, J and clone size, that table is used; D and trimming come from the DNA. The data hold 120,000 to 150,000 clones, with over 75% observed a single time. Germline V gene data show CDR1 as GTSNPN and CDR2 as SVGIG (reference sequence). There are 15 residues in the CDR3. V was clipped by 4 bases and J by 2 bases, with 16 bases between them.

The source material was PBMCs. The TCR comes from a woman between 40 and 50 years old in good health and CMV-seronegative. This chain uses TRBV30 with TRBJ2-3, with a weak D call TRBD2 (6 bases). The CDR3 sequence is CAWTTLGGFTDTQYF. CDR3 coding DNA: TGTGCCTGGACCACCTTGGGGGGATTCACAGATACGCAGTATTTT.